Included here is one T cell receptor (beta chain) sequence, with context. The antigen remains undetermined. The CDR3 has 15 residues. V lost 6 bases and J lost 1; bases outside the gene matches: 4. Germline values: CDR1 ENHRY, CDR2 SYGVKD. This sample was included in a study of cytomegalovirus exposure and HLA in healthy donors. Regarding the study as a whole: Reports described diagnosis of cytomegalovirus status by the classifier as highly specific and sensitive.

Only in-frame clones appear in the TCRdb table, and some are missing; sequencing was by immunoSEQ multiplex PCR. The sample has roughly 150,000 clones; roughly 89% are singletons. The chain recombines TRBV10-3 with TRBJ2-2; 8 positions match TRBD1. The sequence was collected from a man aged 18 to 29 in good health and CMV-seropositive. Sequenced sample: PBMCs. DNA for the CDR3: TGTGCCATCAGCCGGGACAGGATGAACACCGGGGAGCTGTTTTTT. This encodes CAISRDRMNTGELFF.